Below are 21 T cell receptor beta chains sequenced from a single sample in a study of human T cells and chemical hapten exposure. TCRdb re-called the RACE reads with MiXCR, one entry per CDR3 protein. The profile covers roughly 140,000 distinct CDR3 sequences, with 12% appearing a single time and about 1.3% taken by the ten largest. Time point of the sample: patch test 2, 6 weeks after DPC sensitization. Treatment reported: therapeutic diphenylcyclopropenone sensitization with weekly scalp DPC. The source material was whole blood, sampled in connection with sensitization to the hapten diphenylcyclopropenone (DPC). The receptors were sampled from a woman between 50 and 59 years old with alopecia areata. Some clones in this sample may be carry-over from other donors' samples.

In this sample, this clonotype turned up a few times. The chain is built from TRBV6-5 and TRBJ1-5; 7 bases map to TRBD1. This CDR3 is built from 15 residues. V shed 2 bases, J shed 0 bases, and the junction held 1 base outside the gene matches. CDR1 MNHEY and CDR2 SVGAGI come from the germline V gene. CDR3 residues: CASSYRQGSNQPQHF. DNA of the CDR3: TGTGCCAGCAGTTACCGACAGGGTAGCAATCAGCCCCAGCATTTT.

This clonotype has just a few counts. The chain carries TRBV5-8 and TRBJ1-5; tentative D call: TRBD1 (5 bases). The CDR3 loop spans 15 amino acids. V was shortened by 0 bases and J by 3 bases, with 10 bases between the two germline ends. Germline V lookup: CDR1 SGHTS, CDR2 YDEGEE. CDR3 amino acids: CASSLAGGDNQPQHF. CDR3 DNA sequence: TGTGCCAGCAGCTTGGCGGGGGGTGACAATCAGCCCCAGCATTTT.

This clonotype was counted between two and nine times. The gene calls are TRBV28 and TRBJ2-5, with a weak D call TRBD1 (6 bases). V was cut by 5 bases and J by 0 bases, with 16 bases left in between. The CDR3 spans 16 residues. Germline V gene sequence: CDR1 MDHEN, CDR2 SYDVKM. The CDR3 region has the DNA TGTGCCAGCAGTCTCATACAGGGCGTAAACCAAGAGACCCAGTACTTC. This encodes CASSLIQGVNQETQYF.

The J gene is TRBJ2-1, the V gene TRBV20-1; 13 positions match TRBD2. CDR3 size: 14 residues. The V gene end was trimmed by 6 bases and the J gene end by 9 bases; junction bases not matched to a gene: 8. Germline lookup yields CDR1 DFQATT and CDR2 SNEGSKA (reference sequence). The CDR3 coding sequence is TGCAGTGCCCCTACTAGCGGGAGGGCCGGTGAGCAGTTCTTC. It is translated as CSAPTSGRAGEQFF.

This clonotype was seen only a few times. Here the CDR3 reads CSARESGTGTGELFF. The CDR3 DNA reads as TGCAGTGCTAGAGAATCCGGGACAGGCACCGGGGAGCTGTTTTTT. The rearrangement uses TRBV20-1 and TRBJ2-2; 8 bases match TRBD1. The junction had 4 bases not matched to a gene; V was cut back by 0 bases and J by 4 bases. CDR1 DFQATT and CDR2 SNEGSKA come from the germline V gene (reference sequence). The CDR3 is made up of 15 amino acids.

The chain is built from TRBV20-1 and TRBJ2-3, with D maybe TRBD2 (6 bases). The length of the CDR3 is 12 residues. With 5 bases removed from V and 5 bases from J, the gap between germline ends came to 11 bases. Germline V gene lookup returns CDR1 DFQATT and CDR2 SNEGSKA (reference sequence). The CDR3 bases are TGCAGTGCTGGCGGGGAGTTAGATACGCAGTATTTT. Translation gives CSAGGELDTQYF.

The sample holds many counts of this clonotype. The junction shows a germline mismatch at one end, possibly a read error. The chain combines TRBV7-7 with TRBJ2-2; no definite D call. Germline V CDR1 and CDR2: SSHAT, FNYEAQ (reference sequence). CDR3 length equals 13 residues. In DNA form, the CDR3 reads TGTGCTAGCACTCCCACTGGGACCGGGGAGCTGTTTTTT. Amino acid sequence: CASTPTGTGELFF.

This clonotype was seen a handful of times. The CDR3 sequence: CASSDLAGGSYEQYF. The CDR3 DNA reads TGTGCCAGTAGTGATCTCGCGGGAGGATCCTACGAGCAGTACTTC. The chain is built from TRBV19 and TRBJ2-7, with 8 bases identical to TRBD2. V trimming: 5 bases; J trimming: 1 base; junction bases outside the gene matches: 7. This CDR3 has 15 amino acids. The germline V gene encodes CDR1 LNHDA and CDR2 SQIVND (reference sequence).

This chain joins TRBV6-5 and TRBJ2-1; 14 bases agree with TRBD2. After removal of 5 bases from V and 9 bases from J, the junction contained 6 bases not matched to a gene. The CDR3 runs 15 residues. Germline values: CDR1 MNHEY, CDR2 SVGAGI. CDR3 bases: TGTGCCAGCAGTCGAAGGACTAGCGGGAGGACTGAGCAGTTCTTC. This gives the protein CASSRRTSGRTEQFF.

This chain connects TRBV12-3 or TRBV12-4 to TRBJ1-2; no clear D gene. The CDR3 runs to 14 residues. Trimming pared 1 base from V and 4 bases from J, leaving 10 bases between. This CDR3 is CASSLESFGYGYTF. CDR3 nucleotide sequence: TGTGCCAGCAGTTTAGAATCGTTTGGCTATGGCTACACCTTC.

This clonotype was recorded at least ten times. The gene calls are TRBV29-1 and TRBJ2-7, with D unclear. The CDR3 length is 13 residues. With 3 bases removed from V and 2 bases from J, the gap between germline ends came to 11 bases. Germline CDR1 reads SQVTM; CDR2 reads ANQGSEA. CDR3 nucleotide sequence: TGCAGCGTTGAGTCCGGACGTGCCTACGAGCAGTACTTC. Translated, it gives CSVESGRAYEQYF.

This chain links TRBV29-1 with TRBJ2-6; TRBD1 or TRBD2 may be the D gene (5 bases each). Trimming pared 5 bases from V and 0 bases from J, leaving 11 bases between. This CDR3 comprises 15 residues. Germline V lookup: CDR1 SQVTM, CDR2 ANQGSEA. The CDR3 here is CSVREGTSGANVLTF. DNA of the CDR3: TGCAGCGTTAGAGAGGGGACCTCTGGGGCCAACGTCCTGACTTTC.

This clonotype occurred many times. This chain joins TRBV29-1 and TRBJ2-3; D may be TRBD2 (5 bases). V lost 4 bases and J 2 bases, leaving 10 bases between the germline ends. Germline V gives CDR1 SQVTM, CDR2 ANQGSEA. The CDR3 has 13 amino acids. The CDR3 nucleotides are TGCAGCGTTGCCCCAGCGGCCACAGATACGCAGTATTTT. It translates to CSVAPAATDTQYF.

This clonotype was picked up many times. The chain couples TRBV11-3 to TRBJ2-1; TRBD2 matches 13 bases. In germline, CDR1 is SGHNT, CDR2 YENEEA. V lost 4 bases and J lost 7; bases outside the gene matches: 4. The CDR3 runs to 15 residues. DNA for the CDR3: TGTGCCAGCAGCTCCGTGGGACTAGCGGGAAATGAGCAGTTCTTC. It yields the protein CASSSVGLAGNEQFF.

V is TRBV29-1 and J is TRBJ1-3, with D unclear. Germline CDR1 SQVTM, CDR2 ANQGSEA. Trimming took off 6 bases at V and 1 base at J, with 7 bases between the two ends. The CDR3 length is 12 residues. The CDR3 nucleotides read TGCAGCGTGAGAGTTTCTGGAAACACCATATATTTT. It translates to CSVRVSGNTIYF.

Here the CDR3 DNA reads TGTGCTAGTGGTACGACGAACACCGGGGAGCTGTTTTTT. This codes for CASGTTNTGELFF. The chain joins TRBV12-5 to TRBJ2-2; D remains unclear. Per germline, CDR1 LGHNT and CDR2 FRNRAP. Trimming left V 5 bases short and J 0 bases short, with 4 bases between. The CDR3 runs to 13 residues.

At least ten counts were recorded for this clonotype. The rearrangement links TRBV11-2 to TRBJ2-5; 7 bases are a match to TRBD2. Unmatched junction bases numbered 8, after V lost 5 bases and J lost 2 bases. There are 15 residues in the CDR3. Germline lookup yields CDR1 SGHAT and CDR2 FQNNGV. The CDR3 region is CASSPQRTSQETQYF. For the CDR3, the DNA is TGTGCCAGCAGCCCCCAGAGGACTAGTCAAGAGACCCAGTACTTC.

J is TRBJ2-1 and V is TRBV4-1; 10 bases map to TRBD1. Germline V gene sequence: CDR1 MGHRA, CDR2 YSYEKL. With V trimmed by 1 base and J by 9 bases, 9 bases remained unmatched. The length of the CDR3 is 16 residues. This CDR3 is CASSQAGTGVLSEQFF. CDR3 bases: TGCGCCAGCAGCCAAGCCGGGACAGGGGTGTTGAGTGAGCAGTTCTTC.

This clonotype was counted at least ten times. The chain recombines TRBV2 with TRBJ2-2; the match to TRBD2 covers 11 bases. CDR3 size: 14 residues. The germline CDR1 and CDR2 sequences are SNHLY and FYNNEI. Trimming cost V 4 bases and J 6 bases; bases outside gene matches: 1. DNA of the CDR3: TGTGCCAGCAGTGCTAGCGGGAGGTCCGGGGAGCTGTTTTTT. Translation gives CASSASGRSGELFF.

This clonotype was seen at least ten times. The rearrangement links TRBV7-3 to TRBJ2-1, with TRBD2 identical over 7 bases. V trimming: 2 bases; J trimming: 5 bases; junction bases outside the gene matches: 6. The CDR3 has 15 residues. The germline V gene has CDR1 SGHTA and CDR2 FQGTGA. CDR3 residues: CASSLSSGGHNEQFF. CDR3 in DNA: TGTGCCAGCAGCTTATCTAGCGGAGGACACAATGAGCAGTTCTTC. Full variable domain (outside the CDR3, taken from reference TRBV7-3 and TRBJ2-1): GAGVSQTPSNKVTEKGKYVELRCDPISGHTALYWYRQSLGQGPEFLIYFQGTGAADDSGLPNDRFFAVRPEGSVSTLKIQRTERGDSAVYLCASSLSSGGHNEQFFGPGTRLTVL.

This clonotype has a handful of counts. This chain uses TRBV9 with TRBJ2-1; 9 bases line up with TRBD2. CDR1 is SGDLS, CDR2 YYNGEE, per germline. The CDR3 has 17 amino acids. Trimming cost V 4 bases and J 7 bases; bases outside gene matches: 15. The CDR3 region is CASSPRHYSGSGNEQFF. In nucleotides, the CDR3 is TGTGCCAGCAGCCCCCGCCATTATAGCGGGAGTGGAAATGAGCAGTTCTTC. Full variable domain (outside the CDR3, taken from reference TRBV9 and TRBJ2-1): DSGVTQTPKHLITATGQRVTLRCSPRSGDLSVYWYQQSLDQGLQFLIQYYNGEERAKGNILERFSAQQFPDLHSELNLSSLELGDSALYFCASSPRHYSGSGNEQFFGPGTRLTVL.